Below are 28 T cell receptor beta chains sequenced from a single sample in a study of T cell responses to AZD1222 COVID-19 vaccine. Sequencing was performed with immunoSEQ multiplex PCR; in TCRdb, only in-frame clones are kept and a portion is missing. The sample lists some 120,000 clones, 85% to 90% occurring once. Sample: peripheral blood, taken on day 0 of AZD1222 vaccination. The receptors originated from an adult in good health.

The chain is built from TRBV28 and TRBJ2-7, with D perhaps TRBD2 (6 bases). Trimming shortened V by 7 bases and J by 0 bases, and 13 bases separated the two germline ends. Germline CDR1 is MDHEN and CDR2 is SYDVKM. The CDR3 covers 14 residues. CDR3: CASNPPGLSYEQYF. The CDR3 region has the DNA TGTGCCAGCAACCCCCCGGGACTCTCCTACGAGCAGTACTTC.

V usage is TRBV19 and J usage is TRBJ1-4, with D hard to call. The CDR3 has 15 residues. Germline lookup yields CDR1 LNHDA and CDR2 SQIVND (reference sequence). The V end lost 6 bases, the J end lost 0 bases, and 11 bases lay between the germline ends. In DNA, the CDR3 is TGTGCCAGTAGCACGAGTACCTCAACTAATGAAAAACTGTTTTTT. Residues: CASSTSTSTNEKLFF.

V is TRBV12-2 and J is TRBJ1-2; TRBD1, the D gene given by the table, was not confirmed from the DNA. TRBV12-2 has pseudogene status. The length of the CDR3 is 17 residues. The CDR3 DNA follows: TGTGCAAGTCGCTTAGCGCTGGTAAACAGGGCCAACTATGGCTACACCTTC. Its protein is CASRLALVNRANYGYTF.

The chain couples TRBV19 to TRBJ2-5; 11 bases map to TRBD2. The germline V gene encodes CDR1 LNHDA and CDR2 SQIVND (reference sequence). The CDR3 totals 15 residues. V shed 4 bases and J 5 bases; nucleotides not matched to a gene: 6. The CDR3 is CASSTTSGIRETQYF. The CDR3 coding sequence is TGTGCCAGTAGTACGACTAGCGGGATTCGGGAGACCCAGTACTTC.

This chain links TRBV5-1 with TRBJ2-1, with TRBD2 as a possible D gene (5 bases). The CDR3 loop spans 16 amino acids. V gave up 0 bases and J gave up 4 bases, with 14 bases separating them. CDR1 and CDR2 from the germline V gene are SGHRS and YFSETQ. The CDR3 reads CASSLVTRGNYNEQFF. The CDR3 DNA sequence: TGCGCCAGCAGCTTGGTCACAAGAGGGAATTACAATGAGCAGTTCTTC.

This sequence joins TRBV27 and TRBJ2-7; D perhaps matches TRBD2 (6 bases). Germline V gene data show CDR1 as MNHEY and CDR2 as SMNVEV (reference sequence). The CDR3 contains 13 residues. V shed 8 bases and J shed 3 bases, with 14 bases lying between them. The CDR3 here is CASRTGGNYEQYF. The CDR3 bases are TGTGCCAGCCGAACCGGCGGGAACTACGAGCAGTACTTC.

This rearrangement joins TRBV5-1 to TRBJ1-2, with 8 bases that match TRBD1. V was clipped by 3 bases and J by 7 bases; unmatched bases: 8. CDR3 size: 14 residues. Germline values: CDR1 SGHRS, CDR2 YFSETQ. This CDR3 is CASSWDRSSTGYTF. CDR3 sequence (DNA): TGCGCCAGCAGCTGGGACAGGTCCTCTACTGGCTACACCTTC.

V gene TRBV2 combines with J gene TRBJ1-2; TRBD1 matches 9 bases. The CDR3 contains 12 residues. The V gene's germline CDR1 is SNHLY and CDR2 FYNNEI. Unmatched junction bases numbered 7, after V lost 11 bases and J lost 6 bases. The CDR3 here is CALGQGIDGYTF. CDR3 DNA: TGTGCCCTGGGACAGGGAATTGATGGCTACACCTTC.

CDR3 sequence (DNA): TGTGCCAGCAGACCTCGGGGCGGCAGTAGCTCCTACGAGCAGTACTTC. Protein: CASRPRGGSSSYEQYF. The rearrangement links TRBV6-2 or TRBV6-3 to TRBJ2-7; perhaps D is TRBD1 or TRBD2 (5 bases each). Germline V CDR1 and CDR2: MNHEY, SVGEGT. V was trimmed by 6 bases and J by 0 bases, leaving 18 bases between them. There are 16 residues in the CDR3.

This chain joins TRBV4-2 and TRBJ2-5; 8 nucleotides agree with TRBD1. CDR3 length: 16 amino acids. The trim removed 1 base at V and 2 bases at J, leaving 6 bases unmatched. CDR1 is LGHNA and CDR2 is YNFKEQ in the germline V gene. The CDR3 nucleotides are TGTGCCAGCAGCCAAGTTGGGAGGACAGGGCAAGAGACCCAGTACTTC. Protein: CASSQVGRTGQETQYF.

The V and J genes are TRBV12-3 or TRBV12-4 and TRBJ2-2; D ambiguous. The germline V and J ends were trimmed by 7 bases and 4 bases, with 7 bases remaining between them. This CDR3 comprises 12 residues. CDR3 sequence (DNA): TGTGCCAGCATCCCCCCCACCGGGGAGCTGTTTTTT. Residues: CASIPPTGELFF.

The rearrangement links TRBV5-1 to TRBJ2-3; D remains ambiguous. This CDR3 has 15 residues. The germline V gene encodes CDR1 SGHRS and CDR2 YFSETQ. Deletions cut 0 bases from V and 0 bases from J, with 8 bases between. CDR3 protein: CASSLDGASTDTQYF. CDR3 DNA: TGCGCCAGCAGCTTGGATGGCGCTAGCACAGATACGCAGTATTTT.

The DNA for the CDR3 is TGTGCCAGCAGCCAAGCTAGTAGGGAGCAGTACTTC. It codes for CASSQASREQYF. V is TRBV3-1 (or the pseudogene TRBV3-2) and J is TRBJ2-7, with D uncertain. Germline CDR1 reads LGHDT; CDR2 reads YNNKEL (reference sequence). This CDR3 comprises 12 residues. Between the trimmed V and J ends, which lost 1 base and 7 bases, there was a span of 8 bases.

The chain uses TRBV7-2 and TRBJ1-1, with a tentative D call TRBD1 (5 bases). Germline loops: CDR1 SGHTA, CDR2 FQGNSA. V was clipped by 1 base and J by 11 bases, with 23 bases between them. This CDR3 comprises 16 residues. The CDR3 sequence: CASSLGGRERFTGAFF. Written as DNA, the CDR3 is TGTGCCAGCAGCTTAGGGGGCCGGGAGCGATTTACGGGGGCTTTCTTT. The whole variable domain, remainder taken from reference TRBV7-2 and TRBJ1-1, is GAGVSQSPSNKVTEKGKDVELRCDPISGHTALYWYRQSLGQGLEFLIYFQGNSAPDKSGLPSDRFSAERTGGSVSTLTIQRTQQEDSAVYLCASSLGGRERFTGAFFGQGTRLTVV.

V usage is TRBV28 and J usage is TRBJ1-5; possible D gene TRBD1, 5 bases. CDR1 is MDHEN, CDR2 SYDVKM, per germline. Trimming removed 2 bases at V and 5 bases at J, with 13 bases between. This CDR3 comprises 15 residues. The CDR3 nucleotides are TGTGCCAGCAGTTTAAGAAGAGGGGTTTATCAGCCCCAGCATTTT. Protein: CASSLRRGVYQPQHF.

The chain employs TRBV3-1 (or the pseudogene TRBV3-2) and TRBJ2-3; TRBD2 matches 12 bases. The CDR3 has 16 amino acids. Per the germline V gene, CDR1 is LGHDT and CDR2 is YNNKEL (reference sequence). V lost 2 bases to trimming and J lost 6 bases; unmatched junction nucleotides: 6. The CDR3 region is CASSQWSSGRGDTQYF. As DNA, the CDR3 is TGTGCCAGCAGCCAATGGTCTAGCGGGAGGGGGGATACGCAGTATTTT.

The V call is TRBV29-1, the J call TRBJ2-7; 9 bases line up with TRBD1. CDR1 is SQVTM and CDR2 is ANQGSEA in the germline V gene. This CDR3 is built from 15 residues. V was clipped by 3 bases and J by 5 bases; unmatched bases: 11. The CDR3 DNA reads as TGCAGCGTTGACACGAACGGGGACAGGGCAGACGAGCAGTACTTC. It yields the protein CSVDTNGDRADEQYF.

The chain uses TRBV28 and TRBJ2-2, with 7 bases aligning to TRBD2. J gave up 2 bases and V 11 bases, and 11 bases lay outside the gene matches. This CDR3 is 15 amino acids long. Germline assignment: CDR1 MDHEN and CDR2 SYDVKM. The CDR3: CASLGGRFNTGELFF. The CDR3 DNA is TGTGCCTCTTTGGGGGGGAGGTTCAACACCGGGGAGCTGTTTTTT.

The chain uses TRBV7-9 and TRBJ1-6; D ambiguous. CDR3 length: 16 residues. The V end lost 5 bases, the J end lost 0 bases, and 11 bases lay between the germline ends. Germline CDR1 SEHNR, CDR2 FQNEAQ (reference sequence). The CDR3 reads CASSPAWSSYNSPLHF. For the CDR3, the DNA is TGTGCCAGCAGCCCCGCGTGGAGCTCCTATAATTCACCCCTCCACTTT.

This clone was seen only once. The chain carries TRBV18 and TRBJ1-1, with 8 bases identical to TRBD1. The CDR3 consists of 14 residues. V lost 6 bases, J lost 2 bases, and 5 bases stayed unmatched. The germline V gene has CDR1 KGHSH and CDR2 LQKENI. CDR3 nucleotide sequence: TGTGCCAGCTCCCAAGGGACAGGAAACACTGAAGCTTTCTTT. Amino acids: CASSQGTGNTEAFF. Supplemented by reference TRBV18 and TRBJ1-1, the full variable domain reads NAGVMQNPRHLVRRRGQEARLRCSPMKGHSHVYWYRQLPEEGLKFMVYLQKENIIDESGMPKERFSAEFPKEGPSILRIQQVVRGDSAAYFCASSQGTGNTEAFFGQGTRLTVV.

The chain carries TRBV18 and TRBJ1-5; 8 bases line up with TRBD1. The germline CDR1 and CDR2 sequences are KGHSH and LQKENI. Unmatched junction bases numbered 9, after V lost 3 bases and J lost 2 bases. The CDR3 has 17 residues. The CDR3 region is CASSPPGGTGGNQPQHF. CDR3 DNA sequence: TGTGCCAGCTCACCCCCGGGGGGGACAGGAGGCAATCAGCCCCAGCATTTT.

The chain employs TRBV3-1 (or the pseudogene TRBV3-2) and TRBJ1-3; D is unresolved. Trimming cost V 1 base and J 4 bases, with 8 bases left between them. The CDR3 runs 14 residues. The germline CDR1 and CDR2 sequences are LGHDT and YNNKEL (reference sequence). The chain's CDR3 is CASSQGVGGNTIYF. The CDR3 DNA is TGTGCCAGCAGCCAAGGGGTAGGGGGAAACACCATATATTTT.

The CDR3 here is CASKPGNNQPQHF. For the CDR3, the DNA is TGTGCCTCAAAACCAGGTAACAATCAGCCCCAGCATTTT. The genes are TRBV10-3 and TRBJ1-5; D not resolved. Trimming took 11 bases from V and 3 from J, leaving 14 bases between them. Germline-derived CDR1 and CDR2 are ENHRY and SYGVKD. This CDR3 spans 13 amino acids.

J is TRBJ1-1 and V is TRBV12-3 or TRBV12-4; D may be TRBD1 (6 bases). The CDR3 has 13 residues. Trimming removed 5 bases at V and 8 bases at J, with 15 bases between. For the CDR3, the DNA is TGTGCCAGCAGTCCATCGGGGGGGGGCGAAGCTTTCTTT. It yields the protein CASSPSGGGEAFF.

V and J are TRBV7-2 and TRBJ1-4; D remains unclear. There are 17 residues in the CDR3. V was trimmed by 4 bases and J by 0 bases, leaving 15 bases between them. Germline V lookup: CDR1 SGHTA, CDR2 FQGNSA. For the CDR3, the DNA is TGTGCCAGCAGCTCTTCGTCCCAGATTGCAACTAATGAAAAACTGTTTTTT. Protein: CASSSSSQIATNEKLFF.

The V call is TRBV2, the J call TRBJ2-7; a weak D match, TRBD1 (5 bases). Germline V CDR1 and CDR2: SNHLY, FYNNEI. This CDR3 comprises 14 residues. The ends were cut back, 4 bases at V and 2 bases at J, with 12 bases in the middle. The CDR3 spells CASSVLDSTYEQYF. In DNA, the CDR3 is TGTGCCAGCAGTGTGCTCGACAGCACCTACGAGCAGTACTTC. Full variable domain (remainder filled in from reference TRBV2 and TRBJ2-7): EPEVTQTPSHQVTQMGQEVILRCVPISNHLYFYWYRQILGQKVEFLVSFYNNEISEKSEIFDDQFSVERPDGSNFTLKIRSTKLEDSAMYFCASSVLDSTYEQYFGPGTRLTVT.

This chain connects TRBV6-5 to TRBJ2-3, with TRBD2 matching 7 bases. The CDR3 contains 16 residues. V lost 2 bases to trimming and J lost 0 bases; unmatched junction nucleotides: 5. Germline V lookup: CDR1 MNHEY, CDR2 SVGAGI. CDR3 loop: CASSYVWGGSTDTQYF. CDR3 nucleotide sequence: TGTGCCAGCAGTTACGTATGGGGGGGTAGCACAGATACGCAGTATTTT.

This sequence joins TRBV28 and TRBJ2-7; unclear D gene. Trimming pared 4 bases from V and 3 bases from J, leaving 7 bases between. The CDR3 contains 12 residues. CDR1 is MDHEN, CDR2 SYDVKM, per germline. The CDR3 DNA sequence: TGTGCCAGCAGTTCAGATATCTACGAGCAGTACTTC. Translated, it gives CASSSDIYEQYF.